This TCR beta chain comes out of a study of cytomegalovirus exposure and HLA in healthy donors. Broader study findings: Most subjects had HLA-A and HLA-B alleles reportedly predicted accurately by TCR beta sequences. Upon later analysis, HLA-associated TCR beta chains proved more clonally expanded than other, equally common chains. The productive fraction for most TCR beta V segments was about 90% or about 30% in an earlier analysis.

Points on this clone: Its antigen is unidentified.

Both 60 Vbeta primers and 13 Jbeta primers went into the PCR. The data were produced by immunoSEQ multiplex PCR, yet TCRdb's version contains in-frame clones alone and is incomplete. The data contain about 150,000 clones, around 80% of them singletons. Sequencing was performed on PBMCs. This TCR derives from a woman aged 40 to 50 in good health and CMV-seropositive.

The CDR3 is CASSQGDSRLNTEAFF. DNA of the CDR3: TGTGCCAGCAGCCAGGGGGACAGTCGTTTGAACACTGAAGCTTTCTTT. The chain combines TRBV14 with TRBJ1-1, with 7 bases fitting TRBD1. J gave up 0 bases and V 3 bases, and 7 bases lay outside the gene matches. The CDR3 runs to 16 residues. The V gene's germline CDR1 is SGHDN and CDR2 FVKESK.